These 2 T cell receptor beta chains originate from one sample sequenced in a study of identifying expanded T cells in peripheral blood. Sequencing was performed with immunoSEQ multiplex PCR; in TCRdb, only in-frame clones are kept and a portion is missing. The sample holds roughly 100,000 clones, approximately 91% seen once. The sample was blood. The source is a person between 18 and 69 years old in good health.

The chain couples TRBV27 to TRBJ2-7, with a possible D match to TRBD2 (5 bases). V was cut by 8 bases and J by 5 bases, with 19 bases left in between. The CDR3 loop spans 14 amino acids. Germline V lookup: CDR1 MNHEY, CDR2 SMNVEV (reference sequence). CDR3 sequence (DNA): TGTGCCAGCTTATCAGCGGAAAAAGGCGACGAGCAGTACTTC. Translating gives CASLSAEKGDEQYF.

J is TRBJ1-6 and V is TRBV6-6; 9 bases match TRBD1. This CDR3 is 14 amino acids long. Germline-derived CDR1 and CDR2 are MNHNY and SVGAGI (reference sequence). Unmatched junction bases numbered 3, after V lost 3 bases and J lost 9 bases. Written as DNA, the CDR3 is TGTGCCAGCAGTTATGGGACAGGGTCTTCACCCCTCCACTTT. Translated, it gives CASSYGTGSSPLHF.